The 4 T cell receptor beta chains listed next were all sequenced from one sample in a study of tumor-infiltrating lymphocytes in oesophageal squamous cell carcinoma. TCRdb passed the PCR reads through MiXCR, listing each CDR3 protein once. This table holds approximately 18,000 distinct CDR3 sequences, roughly 40% found once. Sequencing was carried out using normal esophageal tissue next to the tumor. The receptors shown here come from a female donor with esophageal squamous cell carcinoma.

This clonotype occurred many times. This chain uses TRBV4-1 with TRBJ2-1; TRBD2 aligns across 8 bases. In germline, CDR1 is MGHRA, CDR2 YSYEKL. The CDR3 covers 17 residues. J lost 6 bases, V lost 2 bases, and 12 bases had no gene match. The CDR3 is CASSQIPGTSIGNEQFF. The CDR3 DNA sequence: TGCGCCAGCAGCCAAATACCCGGGACTAGTATTGGCAATGAGCAGTTCTTC.

The table lists this clonotype with a count of one. One end of the junction does not line up with germline, which may come from a read error. The genes are TRBV6-5 and TRBJ2-1; TRBD2 might be the D (6 bases). Germline values: CDR1 MNHEY, CDR2 SVGAGI. The CDR3 runs 14 residues. The CDR3 loop reads CASSAGTYNSPLHF. DNA of the CDR3: TGTGCCAGCAGCGCCGGGACTTATAATTCACCCCTCCACTTC.

The rearrangement uses TRBV7-3 and TRBJ2-5; perhaps TRBD2 as D (6 bases). Germline loops: CDR1 SGHTA, CDR2 FQGTGA. The V gene lost 3 bases and the J gene lost 5 bases, with 16 bases spanning the gap. CDR3 size: 15 residues. The CDR3 DNA reads as TGTGCCAGCAGCTTTCAGGGAGGCGGAGGGGAGACCCAGTACTTC. Translated: CASSFQGGGGETQYF.

The chain uses TRBV24-1 and TRBJ2-3, with 16 bases fitting TRBD2. The junction had 6 bases not matched to a gene; V was cut back by 4 bases and J by 0 bases. CDR3 length: 19 amino acids. Germline CDR1 and CDR2: KGHDR and SFDVKD. The DNA for the CDR3 is TGTGCCACCAGTGACTCGGGACTAGCGGGAGGGACGAGCACAGATACGCAGTATTTT. This encodes CATSDSGLAGGTSTDTQYF.